A selection of T cell receptor beta chains follows, all from one sample in a study of T cell responses to AZD1222 COVID-19 vaccine. Some clones are missing from TCRdb's copy, which holds only in-frame ones; the method was immunoSEQ multiplex PCR. The sample contains about 170,000 clones, 80% to 90% of which appear only once. Sequencing was performed on peripheral blood, taken on day 0 of AZD1222 vaccination. The source is an adult in good health. CDR3s include the opening cysteine and the closing phenylalanine or tryptophan. The order of the fields is J gene, clone size, V gene, D gene, CDR3 protein, CDR3 DNA. D genes are given only for firm matches. Some rows have no size entry. The others give once, few or many, or a class for an expanded clone.

J gene: TRBJ1-5; clone size: few; V gene: TRBV2; D gene: TRBD1; CDR3 protein: CASSPGTGGGGPQHF; CDR3 DNA: TGTGCCAGCAGTCCGGGGACAGGGGGTGGTGGGCCCCAGCATTTT
J gene: TRBJ1-2; clone size: -; V gene: TRBV4-2; D gene: -; CDR3 protein: CASSQDSGVLGDGYTF; CDR3 DNA: TGTGCCAGCAGCCAAGATTCCGGGGTTTTAGGTGATGGCTACACCTTC
J gene: TRBJ1-6; clone size: -; V gene: TRBV19; D gene: TRBD1; CDR3 protein: CASSRTGGYSGSPLHF; CDR3 DNA: TGTGCCAGTAGTAGGACAGGGGGGTATTCGGGTTCACCCCTCCACTTT
J gene: TRBJ2-7; clone size: once; V gene: TRBV3-1/TRBV3-2; D gene: -; CDR3 protein: CASSQGRLQGYEQYF; CDR3 DNA: TGTGCCAGCAGCCAAGGGAGACTTCAGGGGTACGAGCAGTACTTC
J gene: TRBJ2-3; clone size: -; V gene: TRBV6-1; D gene: -; CDR3 protein: CASSDRRGSSTDTQYF; CDR3 DNA: TGTGCCAGCAGTGATAGGAGGGGGTCAAGCACAGATACGCAGTATTTT
J gene: TRBJ2-1; clone size: -; V gene: TRBV7-9; D gene: TRBD1; CDR3 protein: CASSLLVSGQGLGEQFF; CDR3 DNA: TGTGCCAGCAGCTTATTGGTTTCGGGACAGGGACTGGGTGAGCAGTTCTTC
J gene: TRBJ2-7; clone size: -; V gene: TRBV6-5; D gene: -; CDR3 protein: CASSSLYEQYF; CDR3 DNA: TGTGCCAGCAGTTCCTTATACGAGCAGTACTTC
J gene: TRBJ2-3; clone size: -; V gene: TRBV7-2; D gene: TRBD1; CDR3 protein: CASSPGGSDTQYF; CDR3 DNA: TGTGCCAGCTCCCCAGGGGGTTCAGATACGCAGTATTTT
J gene: TRBJ2-2; clone size: -; V gene: TRBV7-2; D gene: TRBD2; CDR3 protein: CASSLGPGGYTGELFF; CDR3 DNA: TGTGCCAGCAGCTTAGGGCCGGGGGGGTATACCGGGGAGCTGTTTTTT
J gene: TRBJ1-1; clone size: -; V gene: TRBV6-5; D gene: TRBD1; CDR3 protein: CASRAGTGANTEAFF; CDR3 DNA: TGTGCCAGCAGAGCCGGGACAGGGGCGAACACTGAAGCTTTCTTT
J gene: TRBJ1-5; clone size: -; V gene: TRBV27; D gene: TRBD1; CDR3 protein: CASSPGQAIGQPQHF; CDR3 DNA: TGTGCCAGCAGTCCCGGACAGGCCATAGGTCAGCCCCAGCATTTT
J gene: TRBJ1-1; clone size: -; V gene: TRBV5-8; D gene: -; CDR3 protein: CASSLVPGNEAFF; CDR3 DNA: TGTGCCAGCAGCTTAGTACCCGGGAATGAAGCTTTCTTT
J gene: TRBJ2-2; clone size: once; V gene: TRBV19; D gene: -; CDR3 protein: CASSIGGTNTGELFF; CDR3 DNA: TGTGCCAGTAGTATTGGAGGGACGAACACCGGGGAGCTGTTTTTT
J gene: TRBJ2-1; clone size: once; V gene: TRBV10-3; D gene: TRBD2; CDR3 protein: CAISGTSGDSYNEQFF; CDR3 DNA: TGTGCCATCAGTGGTACTAGCGGGGATTCCTACAATGAGCAGTTCTTC
J gene: TRBJ1-2; clone size: -; V gene: TRBV19; D gene: TRBD1; CDR3 protein: CASSIAPGTGNYGYTF; CDR3 DNA: TGTGCCAGTAGTATAGCCCCCGGGACAGGGAACTATGGCTACACCTTC
J gene: TRBJ2-5; clone size: -; V gene: TRBV2; D gene: TRBD1; CDR3 protein: CASLPGTGKETQYF; CDR3 DNA: TGTGCCAGCCTTCCCGGGACAGGGAAAGAGACCCAGTACTTC
J gene: TRBJ2-7; clone size: -; V gene: TRBV7-2; D gene: TRBD1; CDR3 protein: CASSAGTGGLYEQYF; CDR3 DNA: TGTGCCAGCAGCGCTGGGACAGGGGGACTCTACGAGCAGTACTTC
J gene: TRBJ1-2; clone size: -; V gene: TRBV18; D gene: TRBD1; CDR3 protein: CASSLPTGGLVDGYTF; CDR3 DNA: TGTGCCAGCTCACTACCTACAGGGGGCTTAGTGGATGGCTACACCTTC
J gene: TRBJ2-5; clone size: -; V gene: TRBV7-9; D gene: TRBD1; CDR3 protein: CASSILPGQQETQYF; CDR3 DNA: TGTGCCAGCAGCATCCTCCCGGGACAGCAAGAGACCCAGTACTTC
J gene: TRBJ2-5; clone size: -; V gene: TRBV9; D gene: -; CDR3 protein: CASSVEDQETQYF; CDR3 DNA: TGTGCCAGCAGCGTAGAGGACCAAGAGACCCAGTACTTC
J gene: TRBJ1-6; clone size: few; V gene: TRBV6-5; D gene: TRBD1; CDR3 protein: CASSTIRDRGSPLHF; CDR3 DNA: TGTGCCAGCAGCACCATCCGGGACAGGGGCTCACCCCTCCACTTT
J gene: TRBJ2-5; clone size: -; V gene: TRBV28; D gene: -; CDR3 protein: CASSFSQTQYF; CDR3 DNA: TGTGCCAGCAGTTTTTCTCAGACCCAGTACTTC
J gene: TRBJ2-7; clone size: -; V gene: TRBV27; D gene: TRBD1; CDR3 protein: CASSPSMFPGQGGHEQYF; CDR3 DNA: TGTGCCAGCAGCCCCTCGATGTTCCCGGGACAGGGGGGCCACGAGCAGTACTTC
J gene: TRBJ2-5; clone size: -; V gene: TRBV7-3; D gene: -; CDR3 protein: CASSLNRGETQYF; CDR3 DNA: TGTGCCAGCAGCTTAAACCGGGGGGAGACCCAGTACTTC
J gene: TRBJ1-2; clone size: -; V gene: TRBV6-5; D gene: -; CDR3 protein: CASSYVRANYGYTF; CDR3 DNA: TGTGCCAGCAGTTACGTCCGGGCCAACTATGGCTACACCTTC
J gene: TRBJ1-1; clone size: once; V gene: TRBV28; D gene: -; CDR3 protein: CASSYGFGSEAFF; CDR3 DNA: TGTGCCAGCAGTTATGGGTTTGGGTCTGAAGCTTTCTTT
J gene: TRBJ1-2; clone size: -; V gene: TRBV19; D gene: -; CDR3 protein: CASRSPLGRARGYTF; CDR3 DNA: TGTGCCAGTAGATCCCCTCTGGGCAGGGCCCGTGGCTACACCTTC
J gene: TRBJ2-7; clone size: -; V gene: TRBV6-2/TRBV6-3; D gene: -; CDR3 protein: CASSYSDNSYEQYF; CDR3 DNA: TGTGCCAGCAGTTACTCGGACAACTCCTACGAGCAGTACTTC
J gene: TRBJ1-1; clone size: -; V gene: TRBV4-3; D gene: -; CDR3 protein: CASSQDLTGTEAFF; CDR3 DNA: TGCGCCAGCAGCCAAGATCTAACAGGGACTGAAGCTTTCTTT